This is a list of T cell receptor beta chains from one sample in a study of molecular identifiers for immune sequencing clone quantification. TCRdb itself ran the PCR reads through MiXCR, one entry per CDR3 protein. The sample yields around 82,000 distinct CDR3 sequences, around 20% seen once. The source material was naive CD8+ T cells from blood, with Jurkat cell RNA spiked in. All receptors derive from a human donor in good health. Some libraries in this study had Jurkat cell RNA spiked in. Each CDR3 is given with its conserved first and last residue. The order of the fields is V gene, clone size, J gene, D gene, CDR3 protein, CDR3 DNA. The D gene is left open where the match is weak. Part of the rows lack a size; the others show once, few, many or a class for expanded clones.

v_call: TRBV28; clone_size: many; j_call: TRBJ1-5; d_call: NA; cdr3_aa: CASSLTTARHQPQHF; cdr3_nt: TGTGCCAGCAGTTTAACAACAGCGCGGCATCAGCCCCAGCATTTT
v_call: TRBV5-4; clone_size: many; j_call: TRBJ1-1; d_call: TRBD1; cdr3_aa: CASSLMGQGSYEAFF; cdr3_nt: TGTGCCAGCAGCCTCATGGGACAGGGTTCCTATGAAGCTTTCTTT
v_call: TRBV13; clone_size: many; j_call: TRBJ1-2; d_call: TRBD1; cdr3_aa: CASSLEVGRGRNGYTF; cdr3_nt: TGTGCCAGCAGCTTAGAGGTCGGCAGGGGGAGGAACGGCTACACCTTC
v_call: TRBV5-1; clone_size: many; j_call: TRBJ1-1; d_call: NA; cdr3_aa: CASSLPGGTEAFF; cdr3_nt: TGCGCCAGCAGCTTGCCCGGGGGCACTGAAGCTTTCTTT
v_call: TRBV20-1; clone_size: many; j_call: TRBJ2-3; d_call: TRBD2; cdr3_aa: CSARGLADSTDTQYF; cdr3_nt: TGCAGTGCTAGAGGGCTAGCGGATAGCACAGATACGCAGTATTTT
v_call: TRBV5-1; clone_size: many; j_call: TRBJ1-1; d_call: NA; cdr3_aa: CASSLAPGSGTEAFF; cdr3_nt: TGCGCCAGCAGCTTAGCTCCGGGTAGTGGCACTGAAGCTTTCTTT
v_call: TRBV27; clone_size: NA; j_call: TRBJ2-1; d_call: TRBD2; cdr3_aa: CAGSSLAGAQNEQFF; cdr3_nt: TGTGCCGGCAGTTCGCTAGCGGGAGCTCAAAATGAGCAGTTCTTC
v_call: TRBV12-3/TRBV12-4; clone_size: many; j_call: TRBJ2-3; d_call: TRBD2; cdr3_aa: CASSFGGGQDTQYF; cdr3_nt: TGTGCCAGCAGTTTCGGGGGGGGTCAAGATACGCAGTATTTT
v_call: TRBV11-2; clone_size: once; j_call: TRBJ2-1; d_call: TRBD2; cdr3_aa: CASSSPGLSGNEQFF; cdr3_nt: TGTGCCAGCAGCTCCCCGGGACTAAGTGGAAATGAGCAGTTCTTC
v_call: TRBV27; clone_size: many; j_call: TRBJ2-3; d_call: NA; cdr3_aa: CASSLGTTSTDTQYF; cdr3_nt: TGTGCCAGCAGTCTAGGGACAACCAGCACAGATACGCAGTATTTT
v_call: TRBV12-3/TRBV12-4; clone_size: many; j_call: TRBJ2-3; d_call: TRBD2; cdr3_aa: CASRAFLAGEDTQYF; cdr3_nt: TGTGCCAGCAGGGCCTTTCTAGCGGGAGAAGATACGCAGTATTTT
v_call: TRBV7-9; clone_size: many; j_call: TRBJ2-3; d_call: NA; cdr3_aa: CASNQRGESPDTQYF; cdr3_nt: TGTGCCAGCAACCAGAGGGGGGAGTCCCCAGATACGCAGTATTTT
v_call: TRBV7-9; clone_size: many; j_call: TRBJ2-3; d_call: NA; cdr3_aa: CATSPEEFVVLDTQYF; cdr3_nt: TGTGCCACATCACCGGAAGAATTCGTGGTTCTAGATACGCAGTATTTT
v_call: TRBV9; clone_size: many; j_call: TRBJ2-4; d_call: NA; cdr3_aa: CASSPGNIQYF; cdr3_nt: TGTGCCAGCAGCCCAGGAAACATTCAGTACTTC
v_call: TRBV27; clone_size: many; j_call: TRBJ1-6; d_call: TRBD1; cdr3_aa: CASSSGQGWSPLHF; cdr3_nt: TGTGCCAGCAGCTCGGGACAGGGCTGGTCACCCCTCCACTTT
v_call: TRBV5-6; clone_size: many; j_call: TRBJ2-5; d_call: TRBD2; cdr3_aa: CASSFGLAGEETQYF; cdr3_nt: TGTGCCAGCAGCTTTGGACTAGCGGGGGAGGAGACCCAGTACTTC
v_call: TRBV4-3; clone_size: few; j_call: TRBJ2-2; d_call: NA; cdr3_aa: CASSQDFVGRFTGELFF; cdr3_nt: TGCGCCAGCAGCCAAGATTTTGTAGGGAGGTTCACCGGGGAGCTGTTTTTT
v_call: TRBV7-2; clone_size: NA; j_call: TRBJ1-6; d_call: NA; cdr3_aa: CASSPPRGSQINPNSPLHF; cdr3_nt: TGTGCCAGCAGCCCCCCGAGAGGCAGTCAAATTAATCCTAATTCACCCCTCCACTTT
v_call: TRBV13; clone_size: many; j_call: TRBJ2-3; d_call: NA; cdr3_aa: CASSSELRGSTDTQYF; cdr3_nt: TGTGCCAGCAGCTCAGAGCTTCGCGGCAGCACAGATACGCAGTATTTT
v_call: TRBV20-1; clone_size: many; j_call: TRBJ2-7; d_call: NA; cdr3_aa: CSARSLQGSGSYEQYF; cdr3_nt: TGCAGTGCTAGATCCCTGCAGGGGTCTGGCTCCTACGAGCAGTACTTC
v_call: TRBV27; clone_size: many; j_call: TRBJ2-3; d_call: NA; cdr3_aa: CASSLWGDTQYF; cdr3_nt: TGTGCCAGCAGTCTTTGGGGAGATACGCAGTATTTT
v_call: TRBV29-1; clone_size: many; j_call: TRBJ2-1; d_call: TRBD1; cdr3_aa: CSVEDKDRVRNEQFF; cdr3_nt: TGCAGCGTTGAAGATAAGGACAGGGTCCGCAATGAGCAGTTCTTC
v_call: TRBV7-6; clone_size: many; j_call: TRBJ2-3; d_call: TRBD2; cdr3_aa: CASSLFGLAGRGNTQYF; cdr3_nt: TGTGCCAGCAGCTTATTCGGACTAGCGGGAAGGGGAAATACGCAGTATTTT
v_call: TRBV7-8; clone_size: many; j_call: TRBJ2-3; d_call: TRBD2; cdr3_aa: CASSLSSGLAGSGAQYF; cdr3_nt: TGTGCCAGCAGCTTATCATCGGGACTAGCAGGTAGCGGTGCGCAGTATTTT
v_call: TRBV7-2; clone_size: few; j_call: TRBJ2-4; d_call: NA; cdr3_aa: CASGRTNELAKNIQYF; cdr3_nt: TGTGCCAGCGGCCGGACAAATGAGCTGGCCAAAAACATTCAGTACTTC
v_call: TRBV7-2; clone_size: many; j_call: TRBJ1-5; d_call: NA; cdr3_aa: CASSLVGRVQMDISNQPQHF; cdr3_nt: TGTGCCAGCAGCTTAGTCGGTCGGGTTCAGATGGACATAAGCAATCAGCCCCAGCATTTT
v_call: TRBV7-9; clone_size: many; j_call: TRBJ2-1; d_call: NA; cdr3_aa: CASSTYGNEQFF; cdr3_nt: TGTGCCAGCAGCACGTACGGGAATGAGCAGTTCTTC
v_call: TRBV25-1; clone_size: many; j_call: TRBJ2-4; d_call: TRBD1; cdr3_aa: CASSESGQGNIQYF; cdr3_nt: TGTGCCAGCAGTGAGTCTGGACAGGGAAACATTCAGTACTTC
v_call: TRBV5-6; clone_size: few; j_call: TRBJ2-5; d_call: TRBD2; cdr3_aa: CASSLDRGRTYQETQYF; cdr3_nt: TGTGCCAGCAGCTTGGATCGCGGGAGGACGTACCAAGAGACCCAGTACTTC
v_call: TRBV13; clone_size: many; j_call: TRBJ1-3; d_call: NA; cdr3_aa: CASSAGARSGNTIYF; cdr3_nt: TGTGCCAGCAGCGCCGGGGCCCGCTCTGGAAACACCATATATTTT
v_call: TRBV12-3/TRBV12-4; clone_size: many; j_call: TRBJ1-4; d_call: NA; cdr3_aa: CASRDEGPGEKLFF; cdr3_nt: TGTGCCAGTCGGGATGAGGGGCCTGGGGAAAAACTGTTTTTT
v_call: TRBV6-5; clone_size: many; j_call: TRBJ2-3; d_call: NA; cdr3_aa: CASSYLRTDTQYF; cdr3_nt: TGTGCCAGCAGTTACTTGAGGACAGATACGCAGTATTTT
v_call: TRBV6-4; clone_size: many; j_call: TRBJ2-3; d_call: NA; cdr3_aa: CASSDLGSTDTQYF; cdr3_nt: TGTGCCAGCAGTGACCTAGGTTCCACAGATACGCAGTATTTT
v_call: TRBV23-1; clone_size: many; j_call: TRBJ2-7; d_call: NA; cdr3_aa: CASSQSGQSSYEQYF; cdr3_nt: TGCGCCAGCAGTCAATCGGGGCAGTCCTCCTACGAGCAGTACTTC
v_call: TRBV3-1; clone_size: NA; j_call: TRBJ2-3; d_call: TRBD2; cdr3_aa: CASNHTSGSPTDTQYF; cdr3_nt: TGTGCCAGCAACCATACTAGCGGGAGCCCCACAGATACGCAGTATTTT
v_call: TRBV27; clone_size: many; j_call: TRBJ2-7; d_call: NA; cdr3_aa: CASSLIRQAYEQYF; cdr3_nt: TGTGCCAGCAGTTTAATTCGGCAGGCCTACGAGCAGTACTTC
v_call: TRBV7-6; clone_size: many; j_call: TRBJ2-7; d_call: TRBD1; cdr3_aa: CASSHGQGYEQYF; cdr3_nt: TGTGCCAGCAGCCACGGACAGGGGTACGAGCAGTACTTC
v_call: TRBV7-6; clone_size: many; j_call: TRBJ2-7; d_call: TRBD1; cdr3_aa: CASSSGTGAYEQYF; cdr3_nt: TGTGCCAGCAGCTCCGGGACAGGAGCCTACGAGCAGTACTTC
v_call: TRBV4-1; clone_size: NA; j_call: TRBJ1-4; d_call: NA; cdr3_aa: CASSQDMIETTNEKLFF; cdr3_nt: TGCGCCAGCAGCCAAGATATGATAGAGACAACTAATGAAAAACTGTTTTTT
v_call: TRBV29-1; clone_size: NA; j_call: TRBJ2-3; d_call: NA; cdr3_aa: CSVVGDSTDTQYF; cdr3_nt: TGCAGCGTCGTCGGGGACTCCACAGATACGCAGTATTTT
v_call: TRBV28; clone_size: many; j_call: TRBJ2-1; d_call: TRBD1; cdr3_aa: CASSLQGPMSYNEQFF; cdr3_nt: TGTGCCAGCAGCCTACAGGGGCCCATGTCCTACAATGAGCAGTTCTTC
v_call: TRBV10-3; clone_size: many; j_call: TRBJ1-1; d_call: NA; cdr3_aa: CAISEGVQVEAFF; cdr3_nt: TGTGCCATCAGTGAGGGAGTGCAGGTTGAAGCTTTCTTT
v_call: TRBV12-3/TRBV12-4; clone_size: many; j_call: TRBJ1-1; d_call: NA; cdr3_aa: CASSFQGVNTEAFF; cdr3_nt: TGTGCCAGCAGTTTCCAGGGAGTAAACACTGAAGCTTTCTTT
v_call: TRBV27; clone_size: many; j_call: TRBJ1-5; d_call: NA; cdr3_aa: CASSLRVGGGDQPQHF; cdr3_nt: TGTGCCAGCAGTTTAAGGGTTGGCGGGGGGGATCAGCCCCAGCATTTT
v_call: TRBV20-1; clone_size: many; j_call: TRBJ2-7; d_call: TRBD1; cdr3_aa: CSALPDRGRGAYEQYF; cdr3_nt: TGCAGTGCTCTACCAGACAGGGGGCGCGGAGCCTACGAGCAGTACTTC
v_call: TRBV6-6; clone_size: many; j_call: TRBJ2-3; d_call: TRBD2; cdr3_aa: CASSNSGSTDTQYF; cdr3_nt: TGTGCCAGCAGTAATAGCGGGAGCACAGATACGCAGTATTTT
v_call: TRBV10-3; clone_size: many; j_call: TRBJ2-2; d_call: NA; cdr3_aa: CAISEEDPANTGELFF; cdr3_nt: TGTGCCATCAGTGAGGAGGATCCAGCGAACACCGGGGAGCTGTTTTTT
v_call: TRBV28; clone_size: many; j_call: TRBJ1-1; d_call: TRBD1; cdr3_aa: CASSSRTGGGLIGAFF; cdr3_nt: TGTGCCAGCAGTTCAAGGACAGGGGGCGGTTTAATTGGGGCTTTCTTT
v_call: TRBV28; clone_size: many; j_call: TRBJ2-3; d_call: NA; cdr3_aa: CASSLGASSTDTQYF; cdr3_nt: TGTGCCAGCAGTTTGGGGGCGTCTAGCACAGATACGCAGTATTTT
v_call: TRBV4-3; clone_size: NA; j_call: TRBJ2-1; d_call: NA; cdr3_aa: CASSQDPYSGSYNEQFF; cdr3_nt: TGCGCCAGCAGCCAAGATCCGTATAGCGGCTCCTACAATGAGCAGTTCTTC
v_call: TRBV11-2; clone_size: many; j_call: TRBJ2-1; d_call: NA; cdr3_aa: CASSLDSYSSSYNEQFF; cdr3_nt: TGTGCCAGCAGCTTAGATAGTTACTCGAGCTCCTACAATGAGCAGTTCTTC
v_call: TRBV29-1; clone_size: many; j_call: TRBJ2-1; d_call: NA; cdr3_aa: CSAGEISYNEQFF; cdr3_nt: TGCAGCGCCGGAGAGATCTCCTACAATGAGCAGTTCTTC
v_call: TRBV2; clone_size: many; j_call: TRBJ2-7; d_call: NA; cdr3_aa: CASSQDSLRLEQYF; cdr3_nt: TGTGCCAGCAGTCAGGACAGTTTGCGGCTCGAGCAGTACTTC
v_call: TRBV24-1; clone_size: many; j_call: TRBJ2-1; d_call: TRBD2; cdr3_aa: CATSDSVDGGVVEQFF; cdr3_nt: TGTGCCACCAGTGATTCTGTAGACGGGGGGGTGGTTGAGCAGTTCTTC
v_call: TRBV4-1; clone_size: many; j_call: TRBJ2-5; d_call: NA; cdr3_aa: CASSQPDSSQETQYF; cdr3_nt: TGCGCCAGCAGCCAACCGGACAGCAGTCAAGAGACCCAGTACTTC
v_call: TRBV19; clone_size: NA; j_call: TRBJ2-2; d_call: TRBD2; cdr3_aa: CASSFSSGGDPTGELFF; cdr3_nt: TGTGCCAGTAGTTTTTCTAGCGGGGGGGACCCCACCGGGGAGCTGTTTTTT
v_call: TRBV27; clone_size: many; j_call: TRBJ2-1; d_call: NA; cdr3_aa: CASGGLANNEQFF; cdr3_nt: TGTGCCAGCGGGGGCCTAGCAAACAATGAGCAGTTCTTC
v_call: TRBV11-3; clone_size: few; j_call: TRBJ2-7; d_call: NA; cdr3_aa: CASSFRVRWCEQYF; cdr3_nt: TGTGCCAGCAGCTTCAGGGTCCGATGGTGCGAGCAGTACTTC